This TCR beta chain came from a study of shared clonotypes between healthy human individuals. Turning to the study itself: Aged 18 to 49, the donors were two women and three men. Study outcomes and limitations: Few donors restricted represented genetic and exposure-history diversity.

Note on this clone: Its antigen is not known. Other DNA sequences in this specimen translate into the identical CDR3.

Execution of the assay was at deep level. Clones were read by immunoSEQ multiplex PCR, and TCRdb kept only the in-frame ones, dropping some. The profile shows 100,000 or so clones, around half of them singletons. J was trimmed by 5 bases and V by 5 bases; bases with no gene match: 6. CDR3 length: 14 residues. The germline gives CDR1 SGDLS, CDR2 YYNGEE. Donors comprised healthy HIV-negative adults lacking recent acute infections or vaccinations. The sequence was collected from a woman aged 40 to 55 in good health. Some clones in this sample may be carry-over from other donors' samples. Sequenced sample: PBMCs. The rearrangement links TRBV9 to TRBJ2-7; 11 nucleotides agree with TRBD2. CDR3 nucleotide sequence: TGTGCCAGCAGTGTTATAGCGGGAGGGGACGAGCAGTACTTC. It codes for CASSVIAGGDEQYF.